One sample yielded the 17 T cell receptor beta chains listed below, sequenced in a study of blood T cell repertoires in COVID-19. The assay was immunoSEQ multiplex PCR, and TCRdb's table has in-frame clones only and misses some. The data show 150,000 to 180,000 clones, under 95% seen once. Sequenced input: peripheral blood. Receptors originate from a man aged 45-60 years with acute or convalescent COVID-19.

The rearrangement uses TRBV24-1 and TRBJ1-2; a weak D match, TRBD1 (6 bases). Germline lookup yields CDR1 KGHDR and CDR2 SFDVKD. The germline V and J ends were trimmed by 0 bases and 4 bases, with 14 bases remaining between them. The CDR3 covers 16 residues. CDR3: CATSDLGGPLGYGYTF. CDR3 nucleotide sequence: TGTGCCACCAGTGATTTGGGGGGCCCACTGGGCTATGGCTACACCTTC.

In nucleotides, the CDR3 is TGTGCCAGCAGTAGTCCGGGACTAGCGGTAATTAAACCTAGCACAGATACGCAGTATTTT. As protein: CASSSPGLAVIKPSTDTQYF. This sequence joins TRBV27 and TRBJ2-3, with 11 bases fitting TRBD2. This CDR3 contains 20 residues. CDR1 is MNHEY, CDR2 SMNVEV, per germline (reference sequence). Losses at the gene ends were 5 bases for V and 0 bases for J; bases not matched to a gene: 16.

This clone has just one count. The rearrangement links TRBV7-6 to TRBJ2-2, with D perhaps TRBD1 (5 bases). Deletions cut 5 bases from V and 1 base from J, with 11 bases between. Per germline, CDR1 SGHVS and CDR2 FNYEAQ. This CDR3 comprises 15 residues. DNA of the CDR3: TGTGCCAGCAGCCCCTTGGGGCAGAACACCGGGGAGCTGTTTTTT. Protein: CASSPLGQNTGELFF.

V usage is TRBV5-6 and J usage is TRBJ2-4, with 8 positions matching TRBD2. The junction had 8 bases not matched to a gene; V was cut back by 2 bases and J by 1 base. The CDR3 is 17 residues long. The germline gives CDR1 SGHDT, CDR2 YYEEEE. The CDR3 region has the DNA TGTGCCAGCAGCTTAGCAGGACTAGCCCTGGCCAAAAACATTCAGTACTTC. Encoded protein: CASSLAGLALAKNIQYF.

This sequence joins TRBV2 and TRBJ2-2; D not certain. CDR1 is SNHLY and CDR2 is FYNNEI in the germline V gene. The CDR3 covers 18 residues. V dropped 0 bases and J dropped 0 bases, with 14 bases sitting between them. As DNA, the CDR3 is TGTGCCAGCAGTGAAGCGTATTTGGGCAGAGCGAACACCGGGGAGCTGTTTTTT. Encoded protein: CASSEAYLGRANTGELFF.

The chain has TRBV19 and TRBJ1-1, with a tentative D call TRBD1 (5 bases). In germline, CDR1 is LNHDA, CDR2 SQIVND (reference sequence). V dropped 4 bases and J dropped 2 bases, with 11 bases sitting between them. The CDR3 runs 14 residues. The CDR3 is CASSTMGLNTEAFF. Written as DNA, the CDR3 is TGTGCCAGTAGTACCATGGGGCTTAACACTGAAGCTTTCTTT.

The CDR3 loop is CASRTSGSDNEQFF. CDR3 bases: TGTGCCAGCAGGACTAGCGGGAGTGACAATGAGCAGTTCTTC. This chain joins TRBV2 and TRBJ2-1, with TRBD2 matching 12 bases. Germline V gene lookup returns CDR1 SNHLY and CDR2 FYNNEI. This CDR3 has 14 amino acids. Germline trimming cut 6 bases from V and 5 bases from J; bases unmatched to any gene: 2.

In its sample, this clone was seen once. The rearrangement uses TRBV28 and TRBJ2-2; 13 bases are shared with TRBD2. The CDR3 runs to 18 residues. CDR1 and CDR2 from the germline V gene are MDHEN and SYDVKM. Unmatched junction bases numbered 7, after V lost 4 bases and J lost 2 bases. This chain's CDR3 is CASSSHPGLAGNTGELFF. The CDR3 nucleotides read TGTGCCAGCAGTTCACACCCGGGACTAGCGGGAAACACCGGGGAGCTGTTTTTT. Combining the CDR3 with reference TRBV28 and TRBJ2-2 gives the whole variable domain DVKVTQSSRYLVKRTGEKVFLECVQDMDHENMFWYRQDPGLGLRLIYFSYDVKMKEKGDIPEGYSVSREKKERFSLILESASTNQTSMYLCASSSHPGLAGNTGELFFGEGSRLTVL.

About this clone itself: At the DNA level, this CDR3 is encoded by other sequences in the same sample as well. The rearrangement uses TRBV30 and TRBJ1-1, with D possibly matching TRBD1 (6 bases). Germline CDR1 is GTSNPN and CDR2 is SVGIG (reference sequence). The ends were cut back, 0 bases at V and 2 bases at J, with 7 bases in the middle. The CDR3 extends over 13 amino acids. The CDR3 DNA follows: TGTGCCTGGAGTGTACAGGGCAACACTGAAGCTTTCTTT. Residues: CAWSVQGNTEAFF. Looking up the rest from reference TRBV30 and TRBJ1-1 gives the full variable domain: SQTIHQWPATLVQPVGSPLSLECTVEGTSNPNLYWYRQAAGRGLQLLFYSVGIGQISSEVPQNLSASRPQDRQFILSSKKLLLSDSGFYLCAWSVQGNTEAFFGQGTRLTVV.

The CDR3 region is CASSQPGQEETQYF. The CDR3 coding sequence is TGCGCCAGCAGCCAGCCGGGACAGGAAGAGACCCAGTACTTC. The chain carries TRBV4-1 and TRBJ2-5; 8 nucleotides line up with TRBD1. With V trimmed by 3 bases and J by 3 bases, 3 bases remained unmatched. The CDR3 extends over 14 amino acids. In germline, CDR1 is MGHRA, CDR2 YSYEKL.

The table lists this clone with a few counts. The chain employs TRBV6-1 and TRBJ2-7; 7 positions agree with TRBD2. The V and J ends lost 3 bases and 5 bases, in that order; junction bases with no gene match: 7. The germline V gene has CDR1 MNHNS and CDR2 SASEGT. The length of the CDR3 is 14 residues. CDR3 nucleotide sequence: TGTGCCAGCAGTGAGGGCCCTACTAGCGACGAGCAGTACTTC. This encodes CASSEGPTSDEQYF.

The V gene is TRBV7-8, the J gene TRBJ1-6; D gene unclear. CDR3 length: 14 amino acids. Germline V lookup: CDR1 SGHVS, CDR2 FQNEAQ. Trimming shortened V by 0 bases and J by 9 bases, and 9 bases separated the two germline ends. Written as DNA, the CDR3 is TGTGCCAGCAGCTTAGCTCTTGTCGGTTCACCCCTCCACTTT. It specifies CASSLALVGSPLHF.

The CDR3 DNA sequence: TGTGCCAGCAGCCCAGGGACAGCTTCCGATACGCAGTATTTT. Residues: CASSPGTASDTQYF. J is TRBJ2-3 and V is TRBV7-2; 7 nucleotides align to TRBD1. Germline V gene lookup returns CDR1 SGHTA and CDR2 FQGNSA. The CDR3 is 14 residues long. Losses at the gene ends were 5 bases for V and 6 bases for J; bases not matched to a gene: 8.

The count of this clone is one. The CDR3 nucleotides read TGTGCCAGCAGCTCGCCGGGACTAGCGGGAGGCCGGGGGCAGTACTTC. Residues: CASSSPGLAGGRGQYF. The rearrangement uses TRBV5-4 and TRBJ2-7, with 15 nucleotides matching TRBD2. Germline lookup yields CDR1 SGHNT and CDR2 YYREEE (reference sequence). The CDR3 runs 16 residues. V dropped 3 bases and J dropped 9; count of bases not matched to a gene: 10.

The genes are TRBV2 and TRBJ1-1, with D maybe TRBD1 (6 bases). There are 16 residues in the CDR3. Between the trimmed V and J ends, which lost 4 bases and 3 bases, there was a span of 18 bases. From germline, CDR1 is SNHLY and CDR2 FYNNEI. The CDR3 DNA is TGTGCCAGCAGTGTGACGGATCAGGGGTTTGACACTGAAGCTTTCTTT. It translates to CASSVTDQGFDTEAFF. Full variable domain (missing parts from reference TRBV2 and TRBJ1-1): EPEVTQTPSHQVTQMGQEVILRCVPISNHLYFYWYRQILGQKVEFLVSFYNNEISEKSEIFDDQFSVERPDGSNFTLKIRSTKLEDSAMYFCASSVTDQGFDTEAFFGQGTRLTVV.

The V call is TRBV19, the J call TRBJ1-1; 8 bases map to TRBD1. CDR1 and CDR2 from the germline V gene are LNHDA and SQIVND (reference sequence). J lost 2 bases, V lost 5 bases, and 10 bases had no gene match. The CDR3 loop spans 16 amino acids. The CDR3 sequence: CASSSHPQGANTEAFF. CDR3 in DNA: TGTGCCAGTAGTTCCCACCCCCAGGGGGCTAACACTGAAGCTTTCTTT. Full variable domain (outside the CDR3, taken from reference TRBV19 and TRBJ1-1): DGGITQSPKYLFRKEGQNVTLSCEQNLNHDAMYWYRQDPGQGLRLIYYSQIVNDFQKGDIAEGYSVSREKKESFPLTVTSAQKNPTAFYLCASSSHPQGANTEAFFGQGTRLTVV.

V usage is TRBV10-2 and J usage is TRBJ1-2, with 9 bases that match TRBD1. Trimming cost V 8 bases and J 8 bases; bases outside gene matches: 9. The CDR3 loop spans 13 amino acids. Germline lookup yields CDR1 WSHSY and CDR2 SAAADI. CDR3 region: CASASGQGQGYTF. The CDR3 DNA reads TGCGCCAGCGCCTCAGGACAGGGGCAAGGCTACACCTTC.